This T cell receptor (beta chain) was captured by sequencing in a study of T cell clonality in common variable immunodeficiency. Study-level results: Common variable immunodeficiency TCR beta sequences reportedly had fewer deletions and N-nucleotide insertions.

This clone was observed a few times. Antigen specificity is unknown. The read terminates 3 residues before the CDR3 end, so the remaining end is supplied by the germline J gene. The method was immunoSEQ multiplex PCR; TCRdb's version includes in-frame clones alone and lacks a portion of them. In total the sample includes roughly 32,000 clones, none of them seen once. The CDR3 loop spans 14 amino acids. Germline V gene data show CDR1 as SGHRS and CDR2 as YFSETQ. Deletions cut 2 bases from V and 1 base from J, with 9 bases between. This clonotype originated in a human donor with common variable immunodeficiency. Sequencing was carried out using peripheral blood mononuclear cells. The chain recombines TRBV5-1 with TRBJ2-5, with D tentatively TRBD1 (6 bases). CDR3 loop: CASSFGQSQETQYF. CDR3 DNA (partial): TGCGCCAGCAGCTTTGGACAGTCCCAAGAGACC.